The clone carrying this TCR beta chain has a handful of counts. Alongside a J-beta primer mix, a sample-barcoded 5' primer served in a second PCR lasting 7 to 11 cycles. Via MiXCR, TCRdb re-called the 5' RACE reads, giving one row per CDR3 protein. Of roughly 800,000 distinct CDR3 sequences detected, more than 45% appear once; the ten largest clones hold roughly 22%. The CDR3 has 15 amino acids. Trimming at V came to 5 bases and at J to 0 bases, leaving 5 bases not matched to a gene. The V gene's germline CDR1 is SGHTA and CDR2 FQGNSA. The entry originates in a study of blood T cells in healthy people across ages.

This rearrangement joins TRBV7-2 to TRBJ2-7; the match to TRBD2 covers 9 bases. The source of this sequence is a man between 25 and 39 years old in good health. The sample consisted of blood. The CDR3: CASSRLAGRSYEQYF. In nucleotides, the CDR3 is TGTGCCAGCAGCAGGCTAGCGGGACGCTCCTACGAGCAGTACTTC. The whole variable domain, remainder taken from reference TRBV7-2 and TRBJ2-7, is GAGVSQSPSNKVTEKGKDVELRCDPISGHTALYWYRQSLGQGLEFLIYFQGNSAPDKSGLPSDRFSAERTGGSVSTLTIQRTQQEDSAVYLCASSRLAGRSYEQYFGPGTRLTVT.